One and the same sample provided the 3 T cell receptor beta chains below, sequenced in a study of blood T cells in healthy people across ages. The authors ran a second PCR of 7 to 11 cycles using a sample-barcoded 5' primer and a J-beta primer mix. A single record per CDR3 protein comes from TCRdb applying MiXCR to the 5' RACE reads. The repertoire consists of hundreds of thousands of distinct CDR3 sequences, with more than 50% occurring once and the leading ten covering roughly 24%. The material sequenced was blood. The receptors come from a man aged 40-49 years in good health.

This clonotype appeared a few times. The CDR3 DNA reads TGTGCCAGCAGCTGGGGGGGACAGGGGGCAACAGATACGCAGTATTTT. Translated: CASSWGGQGATDTQYF. V and J are TRBV5-5 and TRBJ2-3, with 12 bases aligning to TRBD1. There are 16 residues in the CDR3. Looked up from germline, CDR1 is SGHKS and CDR2 is YYEKEE (reference sequence). Unmatched junction bases numbered 5, after V lost 3 bases and J lost 3 bases.

The CDR3 DNA reads as TGCGCCAGCAGCTTTTCGACAGACAGGGTTGTCAAAAACATTCAGTACTTC. Translated, it gives CASSFSTDRVVKNIQYF. This chain links TRBV5-1 with TRBJ2-4, with 7 bases identical to TRBD1. Germline-derived CDR1 and CDR2 are SGHRS and YFSETQ. J was trimmed by 3 bases and V by 2 bases; bases with no gene match: 11. The CDR3 covers 17 residues.

This clonotype was counted a few times. This rearrangement joins TRBV10-2 to TRBJ2-1; a weak D match, TRBD2 (6 bases). Trimming cost V 8 bases and J 3 bases, with 14 bases left between them. Germline values: CDR1 WSHSY, CDR2 SAAADI. CDR3 length: 14 residues. The CDR3 region is CASGGLPVYNEQFF. As DNA, the CDR3 is TGCGCCAGCGGGGGACTTCCAGTCTACAATGAGCAGTTCTTC.